The sequence of this T cell receptor beta chain was determined in a study of blood T cells in healthy people across ages. Study-level points and caveats: Estimated diversity that came from one million T cells was considered an underestimate.

For the second PCR, which ran for about 6 to 11 cycles, a sample-barcoded 5' primer and a J-beta primer mix were used. Carrying 12 random nucleotides, a template-switch adaptor labeled each individual cDNA molecule. TCRdb analysed the 5' RACE reads with MiXCR anew, one entry per CDR3 protein. The sample has about 1.4 million distinct CDR3 sequences, roughly 59% seen once. CDR3 length: 16 amino acids. As for this clonotype: As yet, its antigen is unknown. An end of the junction does not agree with germline; a read error may underlie this.

The chain has TRBV12-3 or TRBV12-4 and TRBJ2-5; weak D call: TRBD2 (7 bases). Sequenced material: blood. The receptor's source is a man between 18 and 35 years old in good health. This CDR3 is CTSSSSQRGAQETQYF. Here the CDR3 DNA reads TGTACCAGCAGTTCCTCTCAACGGGGGGCCCAAGAGACCCAGTACTTC.